One and the same sample provided the 15 T cell receptor beta chains below, sequenced in a study of T-cell memory formation after mild COVID-19. Each CDR3 protein gets one entry after TCRdb re-called the 5' RACE reads with MiXCR. The sample yields approximately 300,000 distinct CDR3 sequences, around 15% seen once. Sequencing input: PBMCs or a T cell subset sorted from them (not recorded which). The receptor source for this set is a man between 18 and 35 years old who had mild COVID-19 (a few samples of this study predate the infection). Cell type and time point are not known.

The chain couples TRBV20-1 to TRBJ2-1, with 15 bases fitting TRBD2. The CDR3 runs to 17 residues. Germline V gives CDR1 DFQATT, CDR2 SNEGSKA (reference sequence). The V and J ends lost 2 bases and 8 bases, in that order; junction bases with no gene match: 10. The CDR3: CSARLHPGLAGGYEQFF. In DNA, the CDR3 is TGCAGTGCTAGACTCCACCCGGGACTAGCGGGGGGCTATGAGCAGTTCTTC.

The chain joins TRBV18 to TRBJ2-5; TRBD1 is a possible D gene (5 bases). CDR3 length: 13 amino acids. Trimming cost V 2 bases and J 4 bases, with 8 bases left between them. CDR1 and CDR2 from the germline V gene are KGHSH and LQKENI. The CDR3 region has the DNA TGTGCCAGCTCACCAGAAGGGGTAGAGACCCAGTACTTC. Amino acids: CASSPEGVETQYF.

This rearrangement joins TRBV5-6 to TRBJ1-5; no clear D gene. The CDR3 has 16 residues. Germline CDR1 and CDR2: SGHDT and YYEEEE. Trimming took off 2 bases at V and 2 bases at J, with 14 bases between the two ends. This chain's CDR3 is CASSFPSVVRNQPQHF. The CDR3 coding sequence is TGTGCCAGCAGCTTTCCGAGTGTGGTGCGCAATCAGCCCCAGCATTTT.

This clonotype occurred a few times. The chain recombines TRBV7-6 with TRBJ2-1; a possible D gene is TRBD2 (5 bases). V was cut by 1 base and J by 6 bases, with 13 bases left in between. This CDR3 spans 15 amino acids. CDR1 SGHVS and CDR2 FNYEAQ come from the germline V gene. For the CDR3, the DNA is TGTGCCAGCAGCTTAGGGCTAGCTCCGGCCAATGAGCAGTTCTTC. It is translated as CASSLGLAPANEQFF.

V is TRBV6-6 and J is TRBJ1-1, with D unresolved. Germline CDR1 is MNHNY and CDR2 is SVGAGI (reference sequence). The CDR3 totals 13 residues. The V and J ends lost 6 bases and 3 bases respectively, with 11 bases between them. The CDR3 protein is CASSYAVHTEAFF. The CDR3 DNA sequence: TGTGCCAGCAGCTACGCCGTACACACTGAAGCTTTCTTT.

The CDR3 reads CASSYSWEAGANVLTF. CDR3 DNA: TGTGCCAGCAGTTACTCGTGGGAAGCTGGGGCCAACGTCCTGACTTTC. The V call is TRBV6-6, the J call TRBJ2-6; D is undetermined. Germline assignment: CDR1 MNHNY and CDR2 SVGAGI (reference sequence). V was shortened by 0 bases and J by 2 bases, with 8 bases between the two germline ends. This CDR3 region has 16 residues.

The CDR3 spells CASSFGTLGGWEDIQYF. In DNA, the CDR3 is TGTGCCAGCAGTTTCGGGACACTCGGGGGTTGGGAGGACATTCAGTACTTC. The V call is TRBV12-3 or TRBV12-4, the J call TRBJ2-4; possibly TRBD1 or TRBD2 for D (6 bases each). The V end was cut by 3 bases, the J end by 8 bases, with 23 bases between. CDR3 length: 17 amino acids.

V is TRBV6-1 and J is TRBJ2-5; 7 positions agree with TRBD1. There are 16 residues in the CDR3. V lost 2 bases to trimming and J lost 0 bases; unmatched junction nucleotides: 6. Germline V gene sequence: CDR1 MNHNS, CDR2 SASEGT. In DNA form, the CDR3 reads TGTGCCAGCAGTGAAAGGGGGCGCCGGTACCAAGAGACCCAGTACTTC. Its protein product is CASSERGRRYQETQYF.

This clonotype was picked up many times. V is TRBV4-3 and J is TRBJ2-1, with D perhaps TRBD1 or TRBD2 (5 bases each). CDR1 and CDR2 from the germline V gene are LGHNA and YSLEER. V lost 4 bases and J lost 0, with 13 bases in between. The length of the CDR3 is 16 residues. This chain's CDR3 is CASSRDPGSSYNEQFF. Here the CDR3 DNA reads TGCGCCAGCAGCCGGGACCCGGGTAGCTCCTACAATGAGCAGTTCTTC.

The chain employs TRBV6-5 and TRBJ2-1, with TRBD2 identical over 7 bases. The CDR3 runs 11 residues. From germline, CDR1 is MNHEY and CDR2 SVGAGI. The V gene end was trimmed by 10 bases and the J gene end by 9 bases; junction bases not matched to a gene: 6. DNA for the CDR3: TGTGCCATCAGCTCGGGGGGTGAGCAGTTCTTC. As protein: CAISSGGEQFF.

The V and J genes are TRBV15 and TRBJ1-5, with D tentatively TRBD1 (5 bases). The CDR3 spans 14 residues. CDR1 is LNHNV and CDR2 is YYDKDF in the germline V gene (reference sequence). Trimming took 5 bases from V and 6 from J, leaving 14 bases between them. In DNA form, the CDR3 reads TGTGCCACCAGCCCCTGGGGGGTCCGTCAGCCCCAGCATTTT. Translation: CATSPWGVRQPQHF.

J is TRBJ1-2 and V is TRBV6-6; 8 bases agree with TRBD1. Germline trimming cut 5 bases from V and 3 bases from J; bases unmatched to any gene: 14. The length of the CDR3 is 17 residues. Germline V gene lookup returns CDR1 MNHNY and CDR2 SVGAGI (reference sequence). The CDR3 bases are TGTGCCAGCAGTCCCCAACACCCGGGACAGGCAGACTATGGCTACACCTTC. Protein: CASSPQHPGQADYGYTF.

The J gene is TRBJ2-6, the V gene TRBV5-6, with D possibly called TRBD1 or TRBD2 (6 bases each). Germline assignment: CDR1 SGHDT and CDR2 YYEEEE. The CDR3 is made up of 18 amino acids. Trimming shortened V by 6 bases and J by 3 bases, and 22 bases separated the two germline ends. The CDR3 reads CASILGPPGAFGANVLTF. The DNA of the CDR3 is TGTGCCAGCATCCTGGGACCTCCGGGGGCATTTGGGGCCAACGTCCTGACTTTC.

This clonotype has a handful of counts. The rearrangement uses TRBV5-1 and TRBJ2-1; D is undetermined. V was pared by 4 bases and J by 6 bases, with 11 bases between. The CDR3 covers 13 residues. Germline CDR1 is SGHRS and CDR2 is YFSETQ. The CDR3 bases are TGCGCCAGCAGCACCCTTAGTGGCAATGAGCAGTTCTTC. Translation gives CASSTLSGNEQFF.

This clonotype was counted at least ten times. V and J are TRBV5-6 and TRBJ1-4; D ambiguous. Per the germline V gene, CDR1 is SGHDT and CDR2 is YYEEEE. This CDR3 region has 15 residues. The ends were cut back, 4 bases at V and 5 bases at J, with 15 bases in the middle. For the CDR3, the DNA is TGTGCCAGCAGCATCCTACAGCCACAGAATGAAAAACTGTTTTTT. As protein: CASSILQPQNEKLFF.